This T cell receptor beta chain derives from a study of molecular identifiers for immune sequencing clone quantification. Study at large: In replicates, RNA from about 21,000 or 97,000 naive CD8 cells was divided five ways and four parts were sequenced.

Trimming pared 5 bases from V and 3 bases from J, leaving 5 bases between. CDR3 size: 12 residues. Germline-derived CDR1 and CDR2 are SEHNR and FQNEAQ (reference sequence). Library preparation followed earlier protocols using designated TCR primers. TCRdb re-analysed the PCR reads in MiXCR, keeping a single row per CDR3 protein. The sample lists about half a million distinct CDR3 sequences, around 23% occurring once. At least ten counts were recorded for this clonotype. With RNA at 10%, 30% or 50%, naive CD8 libraries came from roughly 20,000 to 1,000,000 sorted cells. Sequences were obtained from naive CD8+ T cells from blood, with Jurkat cell RNA spiked in. The subset was: FACS-sorted CD8+CD4-CCR7+CD45RA+ naive T cells. The sequence came from a human donor in good health. Some libraries in this study had Jurkat cell RNA spiked in. V and J are TRBV7-9 and TRBJ1-5, with no clear D. CDR3 sequence reads: CASSRTNQPQHF. The DNA for the CDR3 is TGTGCCAGCAGCCGAACCAATCAGCCCCAGCATTTT.